This TCR beta chain was found in a study of cytomegalovirus exposure and HLA in healthy donors. Study conclusions and caveats: A few of the chains that were CMV-associated were confirmed in vitro to be specific for CMV antigens.

As to this clone: Its specificity is not known.

The table came from immunoSEQ multiplex PCR; TCRdb's copy has only in-frame clones and leaves some out. Here the sample spans 65,000 to 80,000 clones, 94% being singletons. Germline values: CDR1 GTSNPN, CDR2 SVGIG (reference sequence). The CDR3 consists of 12 residues. V lost 0 bases and J 4 bases, leaving 6 bases between the germline ends. The clonotype comes from a woman aged 18-35 years in good health and CMV-seronegative. The J gene is TRBJ2-5, the V gene TRBV30; D not resolved. Sequenced: PBMCs. CDR3 coding DNA: TGTGCCTGGAGTGTACTCCGAGAGACCCAGTACTTC. Translating gives CAWSVLRETQYF.